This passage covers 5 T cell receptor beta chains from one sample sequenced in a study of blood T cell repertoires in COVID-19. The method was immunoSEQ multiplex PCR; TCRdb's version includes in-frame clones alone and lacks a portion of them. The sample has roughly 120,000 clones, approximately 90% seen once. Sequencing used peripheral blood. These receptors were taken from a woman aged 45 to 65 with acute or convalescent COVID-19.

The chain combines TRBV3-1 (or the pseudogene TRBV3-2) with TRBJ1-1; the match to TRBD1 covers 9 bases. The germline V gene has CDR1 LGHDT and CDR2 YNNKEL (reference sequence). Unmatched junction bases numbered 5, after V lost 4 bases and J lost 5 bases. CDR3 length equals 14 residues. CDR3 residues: CASSLGQGRTEAFF. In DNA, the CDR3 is TGTGCCAGCAGCCTGGGACAGGGAAGAACTGAAGCTTTCTTT.

CDR3 DNA sequence: TGTGCCAGCTCACCACTAAACCAAGAGACCCAGTACTTC. Translated, it gives CASSPLNQETQYF. The V and J genes are TRBV18 and TRBJ2-5; D not resolved. V was cut by 1 base and J by 0 bases, with 3 bases left in between. This CDR3 has 13 amino acids. From germline, CDR1 is KGHSH and CDR2 LQKENI.

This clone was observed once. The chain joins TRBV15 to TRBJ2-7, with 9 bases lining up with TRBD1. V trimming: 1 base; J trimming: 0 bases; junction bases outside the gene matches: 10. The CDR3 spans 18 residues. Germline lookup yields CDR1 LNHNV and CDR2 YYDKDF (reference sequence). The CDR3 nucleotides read TGTGCCACCAGCAGAGTGTATAGGACAGGGGATCTCTCCTACGAGCAGTACTTC. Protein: CATSRVYRTGDLSYEQYF.

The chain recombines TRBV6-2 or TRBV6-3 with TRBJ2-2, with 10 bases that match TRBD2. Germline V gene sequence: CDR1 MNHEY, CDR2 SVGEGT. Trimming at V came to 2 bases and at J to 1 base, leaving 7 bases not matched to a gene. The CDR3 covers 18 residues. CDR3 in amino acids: CASSYGLAVLRNTGELFF. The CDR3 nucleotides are TGTGCCAGCAGTTACGGACTAGCGGTCCTAAGGAACACCGGGGAGCTGTTTTTT.

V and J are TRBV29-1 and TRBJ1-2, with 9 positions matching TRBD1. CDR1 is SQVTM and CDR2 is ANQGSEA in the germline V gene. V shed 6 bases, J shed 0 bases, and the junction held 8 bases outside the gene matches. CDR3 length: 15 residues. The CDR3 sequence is CSVDGTGTSNYGYTF. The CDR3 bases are TGCAGCGTGGACGGGACAGGGACTTCTAACTATGGCTACACCTTC.